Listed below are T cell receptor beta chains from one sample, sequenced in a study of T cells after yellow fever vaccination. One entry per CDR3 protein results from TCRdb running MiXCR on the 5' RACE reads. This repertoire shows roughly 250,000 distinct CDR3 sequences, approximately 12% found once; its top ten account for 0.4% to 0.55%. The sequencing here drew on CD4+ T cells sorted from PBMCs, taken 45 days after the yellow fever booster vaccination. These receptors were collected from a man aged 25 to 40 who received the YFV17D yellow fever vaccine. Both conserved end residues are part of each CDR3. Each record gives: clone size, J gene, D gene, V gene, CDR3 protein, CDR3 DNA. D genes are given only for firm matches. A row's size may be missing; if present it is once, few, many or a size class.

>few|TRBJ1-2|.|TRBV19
CASSIPGSDYGYTF
TGTGCCAGTAGTATACCAGGGTCGGACTATGGCTACACCTTC
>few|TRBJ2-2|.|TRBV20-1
CSARPTANTGELFF
TGCAGTGCTAGACCGACAGCGAACACCGGGGAGCTGTTTTTT
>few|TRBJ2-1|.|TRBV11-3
CASSLDPTRGDEQFF
TGTGCCAGCAGCTTAGATCCAACTCGCGGTGATGAGCAGTTCTTC
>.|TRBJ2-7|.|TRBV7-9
CASSLSVGSGAYEQYF
TGTGCCAGCAGCCTTTCGGTGGGGTCCGGGGCCTACGAGCAGTACTTC
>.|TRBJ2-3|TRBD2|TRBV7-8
CASSLFGAGGDTQYF
TGTGCCAGCAGCTTATTTGGAGCGGGAGGGGATACGCAGTATTTT
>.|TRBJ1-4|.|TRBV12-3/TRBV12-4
CASSPPVWKGEKLFF
TGTGCCAGCAGTCCCCCCGTTTGGAAGGGTGAAAAACTGTTTTTT
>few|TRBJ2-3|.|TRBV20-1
CSARVLVSVGDTQYF
TGCAGTGCTAGAGTTTTAGTTTCTGTTGGAGATACGCAGTATTTT
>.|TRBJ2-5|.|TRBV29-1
CSLRLPAVQETQYF
TGCAGCCTGCGACTTCCGGCGGTCCAAGAGACCCAGTACTTC
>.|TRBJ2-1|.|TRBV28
CASSGTEEYNEQFF
TGTGCCAGCAGTGGGACCGAAGAGTACAATGAGCAGTTCTTC
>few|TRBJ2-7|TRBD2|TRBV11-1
CASSRPSGLAGGDIHEQYF
TGTGCCAGCAGCCGCCCTTCGGGACTAGCGGGAGGCGACATCCACGAGCAGTACTTC
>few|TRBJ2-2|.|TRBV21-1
CASSRQERGTGELFF
TGTGCCAGCAGCCGACAGGAGCGGGGCACCGGGGAGCTGTTTTTT